These 25 T cell receptor beta chains came from one sample sequenced in a study of radiation and T cells in renal cell carcinoma. The time point is: blood 2 weeks post-SBRT. Treatment noted: 15 Gy SBRT to primary tumor, nephrectomy 4 weeks later. The method was immunoSEQ multiplex PCR; TCRdb's version includes in-frame clones alone and lacks a portion of them. The table includes about 120,000 clones, 75% to 85% detected once. Sequencing used blood, obtained from a patient whose treatment included radiotherapy and nephrectomy. Source of these receptors: a woman between 55 and 75 years old with renal cell carcinoma.

The V call is TRBV6-1, the J call TRBJ1-6; no reliable D call. Germline lookup yields CDR1 MNHNS and CDR2 SASEGT. The CDR3 sequence is 15 residues long. V was trimmed by 4 bases and J by 0 bases, leaving 7 bases between them. The CDR3 loop is CASSVERSYNSPLHF. The DNA of the CDR3 is TGTGCCAGCAGTGTAGAGCGCTCCTATAATTCACCCCTCCACTTT.

V is TRBV28 and J is TRBJ1-2; possibly TRBD1 for D (5 bases). Germline V gene sequence: CDR1 MDHEN, CDR2 SYDVKM. Trimming cost V 5 bases and J 5 bases, with 12 bases left between them. The CDR3 consists of 13 residues. The CDR3 here is CASSGRAPYGYTF. The DNA for the CDR3 is TGTGCCAGCAGTGGCAGGGCTCCTTATGGCTACACCTTC.

This clone was counted only a few times. The chain has TRBV11-1 and TRBJ2-7; the match to TRBD1 covers 10 bases. Trimming cost V 7 bases and J 2 bases; bases outside gene matches: 5. Germline V lookup: CDR1 SGHAT, CDR2 FQDESV (reference sequence). The CDR3 has 14 amino acids. CDR3 residues: CASNPGTGAYEQYF. For the CDR3, the DNA is TGTGCCAGCAATCCCGGGACAGGGGCCTACGAGCAGTACTTC. Combining the CDR3 with reference TRBV11-1 and TRBJ2-7 gives the whole variable domain EAEVAQSPRYKITEKSQAVAFWCDPISGHATLYWYRQILGQGPELLVQFQDESVVDDSQLPKDRFSAERLKGVDSTLKIQPAELGDSAMYLCASNPGTGAYEQYFGPGTRLTVT.

This clone has a single count. The chain carries TRBV6-5 and TRBJ1-1, with D possibly being TRBD1 (6 bases). V dropped 0 bases and J dropped 5 bases, with 7 bases sitting between them. Germline V gives CDR1 MNHEY, CDR2 SVGAGI. This CDR3 has 13 residues. The CDR3 reads CASSYSRGTEAFF. The CDR3 DNA follows: TGTGCCAGCAGTTACTCGAGGGGGACTGAAGCTTTCTTT.

V gene TRBV6-6 combines with J gene TRBJ2-7; 10 nucleotides agree with TRBD1. The CDR3 is 15 amino acids. J lost 6 bases, V lost 2 bases, and 7 bases had no gene match. Looked up from germline, CDR1 is MNHNY and CDR2 is SVGAGI (reference sequence). CDR3 coding DNA: TGTGCCAGCAGTTACGGGCGGACAGGGGGGGGCGAGCAGTACTTC. This sequence encodes CASSYGRTGGGEQYF.

V and J are TRBV19 and TRBJ2-7; TRBD1 might be the D (6 bases). CDR1 is LNHDA, CDR2 SQIVND, per germline (reference sequence). The V end was cut by 4 bases, the J end by 6 bases, with 19 bases between. CDR3 size: 15 residues. CDR3 amino acids: CASSTDRPFGGEQYF. The CDR3 DNA is TGTGCCAGTAGTACGGACAGACCTTTCGGTGGCGAGCAGTACTTC.

The chain joins TRBV25-1 to TRBJ1-1, with no clear D. The germline V gene has CDR1 MGHDK and CDR2 SYGVNS. Trimming took 1 base from V and 1 from J, leaving 7 bases between them. The CDR3 is made up of 14 amino acids. The CDR3 spells CASSEFQENTEAFF. The CDR3 coding sequence is TGTGCCAGCAGTGAATTTCAGGAGAACACTGAAGCTTTCTTT. The full variable domain, completed using reference TRBV25-1 and TRBJ1-1, is EADIYQTPRYLVIGTGKKITLECSQTMGHDKMYWYQQDPGMELHLIHYSYGVNSTEKGDLSSESTVSRIRTEHFPLTLESARPSHTSQYLCASSEFQENTEAFFGQGTRLTVV.

This rearrangement joins TRBV28 to TRBJ1-1; TRBD1 aligns across 7 bases. From germline, CDR1 is MDHEN and CDR2 SYDVKM. The CDR3 consists of 13 residues. The ends lost 6 bases at V and 12 bases at J; junction bases unmatched: 13. The CDR3 DNA reads TGTGCCAGCAGCCAAACAGGGGCCGCCACCTCTTTCTTT. It codes for CASSQTGAATSFF.

This clone appeared a single time. The chain carries TRBV15 and TRBJ2-7; D possibly corresponds to TRBD2 (5 bases). Germline assignment: CDR1 LNHNV and CDR2 YYDKDF (reference sequence). V was trimmed by 0 bases and J by 8 bases, leaving 17 bases between them. CDR3 length equals 15 residues. The CDR3 reads CATSRDGTSLSQQYF. For the CDR3, the DNA is TGTGCCACCAGCAGAGATGGTACTAGTTTGAGCCAGCAGTACTTC. The variable domain in full, with the rest retrieved from reference TRBV15 and TRBJ2-7, is DAMVIQNPRYQVTQFGKPVTLSCSQTLNHNVMYWYQQKSSQAPKLLFHYYDKDFNNEADTPDNFQSRRPNTSFCFLDIRSPGLGDTAMYLCATSRDGTSLSQQYFGPGTRLTVT.

In this sample, this clone turned up once. The chain links TRBV6-6 to TRBJ2-7, with 7 nucleotides matching TRBD2. With V trimmed by 5 bases and J by 3 bases, 10 bases remained unmatched. The CDR3 length is 15 residues. The V gene's germline CDR1 is MNHNY and CDR2 SVGAGI (reference sequence). CDR3 region: CASSPFGGDDYEQYF. CDR3 sequence (DNA): TGTGCCAGCAGTCCCTTTGGGGGGGACGACTACGAGCAGTACTTC.

This chain links TRBV19 with TRBJ2-3; D may correspond to TRBD1 or TRBD2 (5 bases each). V dropped 4 bases and J dropped 1 base, with 15 bases sitting between them. This CDR3 comprises 16 residues. CDR1 and CDR2 from the germline V gene are LNHDA and SQIVND (reference sequence). The CDR3 DNA reads as TGTGCCAGTAGTACCCCTCGGGACGGCGGCACAGATACGCAGTATTTT. This sequence encodes CASSTPRDGGTDTQYF.

The chain employs TRBV5-4 and TRBJ2-7, with D perhaps matching TRBD1 (6 bases). CDR1 is SGHNT and CDR2 is YYREEE in the germline V gene (reference sequence). V lost 4 bases to trimming and J lost 5 bases, with 13 bases between them. The CDR3 contains 13 residues. The CDR3 region is CASSLKQGDEQYF. CDR3 DNA sequence: TGTGCCAGCAGCCTCAAACAGGGTGACGAGCAGTACTTC.

This clone appeared a single time. V is TRBV2 and J is TRBJ1-6, with D unresolved. In germline, CDR1 is SNHLY, CDR2 FYNNEI. The CDR3 length is 12 residues. V was clipped by 6 bases and J by 8 bases, with 8 bases between them. The CDR3 region has the DNA TGTGCCAGCAGCCCGGGCCATTCACCCCTCCACTTT. Amino acids: CASSPGHSPLHF.

The rearrangement links TRBV5-1 to TRBJ2-5; 10 bases map to TRBD1. J lost 5 bases, V lost 2 bases, and 6 bases had no gene match. The CDR3 is 15 amino acids. Germline CDR1 and CDR2: SGHRS and YFSETQ. CDR3 sequence: CASSLTGTGDETQYF. In nucleotides, the CDR3 is TGCGCCAGCAGCTTAACCGGGACAGGGGATGAGACCCAGTACTTC.

The V and J genes are TRBV29-1 and TRBJ2-7, with D perhaps matching TRBD1 (6 bases). V lost 6 bases and J 4 bases, leaving 13 bases between the germline ends. This CDR3 region has 12 residues. CDR1 and CDR2 (germline): SQVTM, ANQGSEA. CDR3 nucleotide sequence: TGCAGCGTAGCAACAGGGCGGTACGAGCAGTACTTC. This codes for CSVATGRYEQYF.

The gene calls are TRBV5-4 and TRBJ2-7; TRBD2 agrees at 8 bases. CDR3 length: 14 amino acids. Trimming at V came to 1 base and at J to 5 bases, leaving 5 bases not matched to a gene. CDR1 and CDR2 (germline): SGHNT, YYREEE (reference sequence). This chain's CDR3 is CASSLYSGSHEQYF. The CDR3 coding sequence is TGTGCCAGCAGCTTGTACAGCGGGAGCCACGAGCAGTACTTC.

This sequence joins TRBV19 and TRBJ2-1, with TRBD2 matching over 11 bases. Trimming at V came to 4 bases and at J to 2 bases, leaving 4 bases not matched to a gene. The germline CDR1 and CDR2 sequences are LNHDA and SQIVND (reference sequence). The CDR3 length is 16 residues. The CDR3 nucleotides are TGTGCCAGTAGTACAATAGCGGGGGGGACCTACAATGAGCAGTTCTTC. It codes for CASSTIAGGTYNEQFF.

The V gene is TRBV5-1, the J gene TRBJ2-2, with D perhaps matching TRBD1 (5 bases). Germline CDR1 is SGHRS and CDR2 is YFSETQ. With 2 bases removed from V and 1 base from J, the gap between germline ends came to 9 bases. This CDR3 contains 15 residues. The CDR3: CASSFGHLNTGELFF. The CDR3, as DNA: TGCGCCAGCAGCTTCGGACACTTGAACACCGGGGAGCTGTTTTTT.

This chain joins TRBV28 and TRBJ1-1; D call uncertain. This CDR3 is built from 14 residues. V gave up 2 bases and J gave up 1 base, with 8 bases separating them. Germline values: CDR1 MDHEN, CDR2 SYDVKM. The CDR3 nucleotides read TGTGCCAGCAGTTTACCCAGAACGAACACTGAAGCTTTCTTT. It specifies CASSLPRTNTEAFF.

The chain links TRBV19 to TRBJ1-5; 12 positions agree with TRBD1. Germline values: CDR1 LNHDA, CDR2 SQIVND (reference sequence). This CDR3 contains 18 residues. The junction had 14 bases not matched to a gene; V was cut back by 4 bases and J by 7 bases. The CDR3 nucleotides read TGTGCCAGTAGTAGATCATCGGGACAGGGGGCGCGGAGGCAGCCCCAGCATTTT. It encodes CASSRSSGQGARRQPQHF.

The CDR3 region is CASSLDLTTSYEQYF. For the CDR3, the DNA is TGTGCCAGCAGCTTAGATCTTACCACCTCCTACGAGCAGTACTTC. This sequence joins TRBV11-3 and TRBJ2-7; no reliable D call. The length of the CDR3 is 15 residues. Per germline, CDR1 SGHNT and CDR2 YENEEA. V lost 0 bases, J lost 0 bases, and 9 bases lay in between.

For this clone: Within the sample, other DNA sequences also encode this same CDR3. The J gene is TRBJ1-2, the V gene TRBV6-5; 8 positions agree with TRBD1. There are 14 residues in the CDR3. Trimming cost V 2 bases and J 3 bases; bases outside gene matches: 2. Germline CDR1 and CDR2: MNHEY and SVGAGI. The CDR3: CASSYGQGDYGYTF. The CDR3 bases are TGTGCCAGCAGTTACGGACAGGGCGACTATGGCTACACCTTC.

The rearrangement links TRBV18 to TRBJ1-3, with unresolved D. The germline CDR1 and CDR2 sequences are KGHSH and LQKENI. V was clipped by 3 bases and J by 10 bases, with 22 bases between them. The CDR3 sequence is 16 residues long. CDR3 amino acids: CASSPGISHLVGTIYF. The DNA for the CDR3 is TGTGCCAGCTCACCCGGAATATCCCACCTGGTCGGGACCATATATTTT.

The chain recombines TRBV6-5 with TRBJ2-3; 7 bases line up with TRBD2. Germline loops: CDR1 MNHEY, CDR2 SVGAGI. This CDR3 is 15 amino acids long. Germline trimming cut 5 bases from V and 0 bases from J; bases unmatched to any gene: 5. The CDR3 DNA sequence: TGTGCCAGCAGTCAACGGGGGGAGAGCACAGATACGCAGTATTTT. It is translated as CASSQRGESTDTQYF.

The rearrangement links TRBV6-5 to TRBJ2-5, with D perhaps matching TRBD1 or TRBD2 (5 bases each). The germline CDR1 and CDR2 sequences are MNHEY and SVGAGI. The CDR3 has 14 residues. Between the trimmed V and J ends, which lost 3 bases and 7 bases, there was a span of 15 bases. As DNA, the CDR3 is TGTGCCAGCAGTTATGGTCTCGGGGCTGCGACCCAGTACTTC. This sequence encodes CASSYGLGAATQYF.